This T cell receptor (beta chain) was captured in a study of cytomegalovirus exposure and HLA in healthy donors. Study-level findings and limits: Certain indistinguishable V segments, among them TRBV6-2 and TRBV6-3, were excluded.

The PCR made use of 60 Vbeta and 13 Jbeta primers. Clones were sequenced by immunoSEQ multiplex PCR, and TCRdb holds only the in-frame ones, with some missing. Of about 130,000 clones detected, around 77% appear once; the ten largest clones hold more than 0.95%. Germline CDR1 reads SQVTM; CDR2 reads ANQGSEA. This CDR3 is built from 13 residues. The ends lost 7 bases at V and 0 bases at J; junction bases unmatched: 4. Regarding this clone: Its antigen is currently unknown.

V is TRBV29-1 and J is TRBJ2-7; TRBD2 matches 9 bases. The receptor comes from a man between 45 and 60 years old in good health and CMV-seronegative. Specimen: PBMCs. DNA for the CDR3: TGCAGCGCTGGCGGGGGGGCCTCCTACGAGCAGTACTTC. Protein product: CSAGGGASYEQYF.